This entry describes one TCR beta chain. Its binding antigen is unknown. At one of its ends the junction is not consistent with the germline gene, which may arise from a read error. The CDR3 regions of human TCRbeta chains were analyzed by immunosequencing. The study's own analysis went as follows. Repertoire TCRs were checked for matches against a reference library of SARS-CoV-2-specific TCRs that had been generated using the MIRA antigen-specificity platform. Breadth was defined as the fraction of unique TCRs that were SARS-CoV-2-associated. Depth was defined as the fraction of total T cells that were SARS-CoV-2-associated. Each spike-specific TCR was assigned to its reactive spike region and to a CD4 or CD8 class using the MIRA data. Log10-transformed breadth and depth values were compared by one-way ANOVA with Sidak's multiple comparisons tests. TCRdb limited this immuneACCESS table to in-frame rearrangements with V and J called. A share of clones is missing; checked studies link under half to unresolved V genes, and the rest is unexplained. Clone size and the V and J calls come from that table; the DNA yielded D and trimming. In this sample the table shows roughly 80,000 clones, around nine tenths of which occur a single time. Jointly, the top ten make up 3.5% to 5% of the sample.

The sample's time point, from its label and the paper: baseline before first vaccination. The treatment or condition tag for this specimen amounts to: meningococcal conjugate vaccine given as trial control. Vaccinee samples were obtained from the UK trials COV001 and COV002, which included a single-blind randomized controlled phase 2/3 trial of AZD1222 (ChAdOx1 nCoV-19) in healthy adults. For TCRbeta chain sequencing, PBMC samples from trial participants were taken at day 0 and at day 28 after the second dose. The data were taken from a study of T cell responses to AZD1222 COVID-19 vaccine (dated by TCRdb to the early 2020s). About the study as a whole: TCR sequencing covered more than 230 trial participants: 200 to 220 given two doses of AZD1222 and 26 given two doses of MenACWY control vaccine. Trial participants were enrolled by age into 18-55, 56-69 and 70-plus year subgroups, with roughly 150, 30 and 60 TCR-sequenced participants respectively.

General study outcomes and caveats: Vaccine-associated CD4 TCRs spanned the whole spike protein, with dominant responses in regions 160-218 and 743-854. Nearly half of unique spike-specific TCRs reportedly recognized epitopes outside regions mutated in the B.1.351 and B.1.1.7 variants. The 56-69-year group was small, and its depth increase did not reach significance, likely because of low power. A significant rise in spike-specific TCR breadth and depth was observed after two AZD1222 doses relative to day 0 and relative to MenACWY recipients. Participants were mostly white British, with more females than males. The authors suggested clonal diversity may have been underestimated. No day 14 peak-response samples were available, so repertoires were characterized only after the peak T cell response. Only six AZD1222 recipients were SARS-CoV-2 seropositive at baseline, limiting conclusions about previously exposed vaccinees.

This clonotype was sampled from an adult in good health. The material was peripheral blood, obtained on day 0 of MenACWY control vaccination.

CDR3 sequence: CASTGGDHQAF. The nucleotide sequence reads TGTGCCAGCACGGGGGGGGACCACCAGGCTTTT. The chain employs TRBV12-3 or TRBV12-4 and TRBJ1-1; TRBD1 is a weak D gene call, 5 bases matching. Measured from the cysteine to the phenylalanine, the CDR3 is 11 residues long. CDR3 DNA is the only sequence kept; it has 33 bases, read in frame from the first base.